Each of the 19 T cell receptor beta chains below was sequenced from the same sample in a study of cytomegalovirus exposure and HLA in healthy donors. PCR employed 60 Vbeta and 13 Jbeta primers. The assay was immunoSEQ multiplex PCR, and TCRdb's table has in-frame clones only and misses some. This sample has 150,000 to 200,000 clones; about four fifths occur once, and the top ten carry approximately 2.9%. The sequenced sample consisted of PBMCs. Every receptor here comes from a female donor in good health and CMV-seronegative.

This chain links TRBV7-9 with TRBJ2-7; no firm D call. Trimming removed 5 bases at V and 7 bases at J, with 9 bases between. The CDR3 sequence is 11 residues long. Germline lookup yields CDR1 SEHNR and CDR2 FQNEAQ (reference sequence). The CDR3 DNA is TGTGCCAGCAGCCGAAAGAGGGAGCAGTACTTC. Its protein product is CASSRKREQYF.

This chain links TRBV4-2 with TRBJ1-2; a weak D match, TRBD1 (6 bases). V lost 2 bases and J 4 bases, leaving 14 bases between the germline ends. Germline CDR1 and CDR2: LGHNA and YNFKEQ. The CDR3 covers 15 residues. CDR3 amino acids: CASSQSKGVGYGYTF. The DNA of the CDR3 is TGTGCCAGCAGCCAATCAAAGGGGGTTGGCTATGGCTACACCTTC.

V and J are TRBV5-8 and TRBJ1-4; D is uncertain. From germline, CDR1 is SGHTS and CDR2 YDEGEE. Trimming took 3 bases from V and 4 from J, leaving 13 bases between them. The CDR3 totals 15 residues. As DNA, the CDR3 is TGTGCCAGCAGCTCGATCGGGGTGCTTAATGAAAAACTGTTTTTT. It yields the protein CASSSIGVLNEKLFF.

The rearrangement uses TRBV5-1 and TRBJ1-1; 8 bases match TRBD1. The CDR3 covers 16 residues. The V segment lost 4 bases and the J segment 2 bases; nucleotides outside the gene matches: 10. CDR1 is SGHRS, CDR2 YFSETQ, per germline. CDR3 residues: CASSTGQGGYNTEAFF. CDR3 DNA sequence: TGCGCCAGCAGCACAGGACAGGGCGGGTATAACACTGAAGCTTTCTTT.

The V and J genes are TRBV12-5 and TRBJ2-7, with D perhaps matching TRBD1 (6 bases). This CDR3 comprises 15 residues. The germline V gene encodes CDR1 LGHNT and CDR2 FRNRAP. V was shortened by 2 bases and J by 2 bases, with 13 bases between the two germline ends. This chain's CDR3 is CASGLLGGVPYEQYF. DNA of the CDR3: TGTGCTAGTGGTTTGTTAGGGGGTGTACCCTACGAGCAGTACTTC.

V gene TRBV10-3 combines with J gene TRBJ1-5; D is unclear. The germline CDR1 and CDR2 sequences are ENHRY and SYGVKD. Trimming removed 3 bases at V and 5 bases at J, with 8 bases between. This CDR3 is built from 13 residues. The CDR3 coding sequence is TGTGCCATCAGTGAAATGTTAGATCAGCCCCAGCATTTT. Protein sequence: CAISEMLDQPQHF.

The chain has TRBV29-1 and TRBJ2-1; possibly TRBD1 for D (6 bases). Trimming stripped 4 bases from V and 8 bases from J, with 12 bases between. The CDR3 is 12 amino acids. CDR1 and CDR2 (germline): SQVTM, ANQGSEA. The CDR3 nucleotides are TGCAGCGTTGCCAGGGGCGTAGATGAGCAGTTCTTC. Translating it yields CSVARGVDEQFF.

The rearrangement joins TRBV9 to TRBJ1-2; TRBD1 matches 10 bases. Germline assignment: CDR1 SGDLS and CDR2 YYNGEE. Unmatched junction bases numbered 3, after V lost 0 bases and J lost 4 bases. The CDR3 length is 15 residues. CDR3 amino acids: CASSVGQGAGYGYTF. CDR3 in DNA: TGTGCCAGCAGCGTAGGACAGGGGGCGGGCTATGGCTACACCTTC. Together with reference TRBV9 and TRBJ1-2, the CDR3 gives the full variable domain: DSGVTQTPKHLITATGQRVTLRCSPRSGDLSVYWYQQSLDQGLQFLIQYYNGEERAKGNILERFSAQQFPDLHSELNLSSLELGDSALYFCASSVGQGAGYGYTFGSGTRLTVV.

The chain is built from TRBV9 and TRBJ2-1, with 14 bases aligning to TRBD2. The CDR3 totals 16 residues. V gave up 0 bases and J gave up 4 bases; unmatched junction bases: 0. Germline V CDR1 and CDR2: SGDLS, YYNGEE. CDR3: CASSVGTSGGYNEQFF. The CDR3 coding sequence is TGTGCCAGCAGCGTAGGGACTAGCGGGGGGTACAATGAGCAGTTCTTC. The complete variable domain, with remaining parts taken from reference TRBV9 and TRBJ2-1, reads DSGVTQTPKHLITATGQRVTLRCSPRSGDLSVYWYQQSLDQGLQFLIQYYNGEERAKGNILERFSAQQFPDLHSELNLSSLELGDSALYFCASSVGTSGGYNEQFFGPGTRLTVL.

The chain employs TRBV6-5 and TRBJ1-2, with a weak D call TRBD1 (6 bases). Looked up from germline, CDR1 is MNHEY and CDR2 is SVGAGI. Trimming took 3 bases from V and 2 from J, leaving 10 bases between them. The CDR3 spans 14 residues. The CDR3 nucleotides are TGTGCCAGCAGTTATATCGGACAGAACTATGGCTACACCTTC. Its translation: CASSYIGQNYGYTF.

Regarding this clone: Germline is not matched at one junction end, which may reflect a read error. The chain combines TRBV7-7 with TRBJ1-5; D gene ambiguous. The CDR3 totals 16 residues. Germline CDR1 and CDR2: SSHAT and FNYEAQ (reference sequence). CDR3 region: CASSFFESVGSQPQHF. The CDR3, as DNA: TGTGCTAGCAGCTTCTTTGAGAGTGTGGGGAGCCAGCCCCAGCATTTT.

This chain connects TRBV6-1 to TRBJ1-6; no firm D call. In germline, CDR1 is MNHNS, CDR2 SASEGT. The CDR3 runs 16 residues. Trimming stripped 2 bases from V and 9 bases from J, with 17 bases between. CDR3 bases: TGTGCCAGCAGTGAAACCGCTCCGGTATACGCTTCACCCCTCCACTTT. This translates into CASSETAPVYASPLHF.

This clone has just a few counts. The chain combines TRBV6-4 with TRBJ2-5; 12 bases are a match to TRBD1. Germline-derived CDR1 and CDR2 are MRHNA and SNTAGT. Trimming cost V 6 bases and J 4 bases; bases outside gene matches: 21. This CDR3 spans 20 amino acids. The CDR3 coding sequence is TGTGCCAGCAGCGCCGGGACAGGGGGCTTAGTAACGGTCGGACGAGAGACCCAGTACTTC. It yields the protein CASSAGTGGLVTVGRETQYF.

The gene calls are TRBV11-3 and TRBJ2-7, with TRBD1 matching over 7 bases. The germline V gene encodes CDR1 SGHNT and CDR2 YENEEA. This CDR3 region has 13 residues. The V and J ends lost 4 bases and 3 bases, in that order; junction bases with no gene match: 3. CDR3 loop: CASSSGDSYEQYF. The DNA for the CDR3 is TGTGCCAGCAGCTCAGGGGACAGCTACGAGCAGTACTTC.

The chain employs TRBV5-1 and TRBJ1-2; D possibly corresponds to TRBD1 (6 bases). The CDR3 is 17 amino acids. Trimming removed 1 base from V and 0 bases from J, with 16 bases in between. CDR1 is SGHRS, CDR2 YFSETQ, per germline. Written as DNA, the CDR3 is TGCGCCAGCAGCTTGACCGGGACAACTGGAACTAACTATGGCTACACCTTC. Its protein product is CASSLTGTTGTNYGYTF.

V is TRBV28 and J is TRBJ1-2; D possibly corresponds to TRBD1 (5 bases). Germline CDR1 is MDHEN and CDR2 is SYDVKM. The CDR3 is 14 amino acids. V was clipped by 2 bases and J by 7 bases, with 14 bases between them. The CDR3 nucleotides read TGTGCCAGCAGTTTAGGGGATTTGGGGGGTGGCTACACCTTC. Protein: CASSLGDLGGGYTF.

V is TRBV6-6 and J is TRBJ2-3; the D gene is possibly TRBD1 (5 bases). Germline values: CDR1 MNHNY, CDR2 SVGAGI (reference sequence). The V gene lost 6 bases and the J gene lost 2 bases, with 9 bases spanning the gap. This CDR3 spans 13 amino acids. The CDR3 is CASSRQITDTQYF. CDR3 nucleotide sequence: TGTGCCAGCAGCCGACAGATCACAGATACGCAGTATTTT.

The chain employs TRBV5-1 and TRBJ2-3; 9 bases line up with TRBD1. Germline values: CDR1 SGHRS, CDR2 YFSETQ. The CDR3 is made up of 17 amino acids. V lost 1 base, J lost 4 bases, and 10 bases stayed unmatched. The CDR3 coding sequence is TGCGCCAGCAGCTTGAGACCCGGACAGGGGTTATCAGATACGCAGTATTTT. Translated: CASSLRPGQGLSDTQYF.

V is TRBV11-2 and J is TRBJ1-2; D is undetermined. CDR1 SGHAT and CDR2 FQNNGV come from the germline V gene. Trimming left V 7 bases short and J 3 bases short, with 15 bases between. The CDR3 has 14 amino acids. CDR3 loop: CASTPTTADYGYTF. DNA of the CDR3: TGTGCCAGCACCCCGACAACCGCAGACTATGGCTACACCTTC. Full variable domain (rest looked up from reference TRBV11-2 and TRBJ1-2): EAGVAQSPRYKIIEKRQSVAFWCNPISGHATLYWYQQILGQGPKLLIQFQNNGVVDDSQLPKDRFSAERLKGVDSTLKIQPAKLEDSAVYLCASTPTTADYGYTFGSGTRLTVV.